This TCR beta chain emerged from a study of cytotoxic CD8 clonotypes in ibrutinib-treated CLL. The CDR3 is 14 amino acids. With 0 bases removed from V and 9 bases from J, the gap between germline ends came to 14 bases. Germline-derived CDR1 and CDR2 are MNHEY and SVGAGI. Measured with immunoSEQ multiplex PCR; TCRdb has only the in-frame clones, and not every one. This repertoire shows roughly 190,000 clones, roughly 72% found once; its top ten account for around 15%. The rearrangement joins TRBV6-5 to TRBJ1-1; D remains unclear. Source: PBMCs, taken after 24 months of ibrutinib treatment. The clonotype was recovered from a human donor with chronic lymphocytic leukemia. The CDR3 DNA reads as TGTGCCAGCAGTTACTCGGGGTCACCTGGGAAAGCTTTCTTT. Residues: CASSYSGSPGKAFF.